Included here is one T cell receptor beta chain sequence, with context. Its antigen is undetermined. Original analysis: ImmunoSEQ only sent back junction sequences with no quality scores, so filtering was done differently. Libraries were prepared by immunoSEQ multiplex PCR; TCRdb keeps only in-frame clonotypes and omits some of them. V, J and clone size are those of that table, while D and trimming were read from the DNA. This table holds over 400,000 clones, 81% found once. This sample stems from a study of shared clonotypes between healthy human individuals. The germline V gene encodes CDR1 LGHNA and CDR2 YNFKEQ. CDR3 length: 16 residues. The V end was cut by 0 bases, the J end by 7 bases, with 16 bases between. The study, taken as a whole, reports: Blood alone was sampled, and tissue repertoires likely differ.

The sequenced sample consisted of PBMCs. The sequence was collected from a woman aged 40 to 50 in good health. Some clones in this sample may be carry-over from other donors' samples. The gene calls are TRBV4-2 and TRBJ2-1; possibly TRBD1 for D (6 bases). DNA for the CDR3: TGTGCCAGCAGCCAAGACCCGGCAGGGGTGGTGAATGAGCAGTTCTTC. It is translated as CASSQDPAGVVNEQFF.